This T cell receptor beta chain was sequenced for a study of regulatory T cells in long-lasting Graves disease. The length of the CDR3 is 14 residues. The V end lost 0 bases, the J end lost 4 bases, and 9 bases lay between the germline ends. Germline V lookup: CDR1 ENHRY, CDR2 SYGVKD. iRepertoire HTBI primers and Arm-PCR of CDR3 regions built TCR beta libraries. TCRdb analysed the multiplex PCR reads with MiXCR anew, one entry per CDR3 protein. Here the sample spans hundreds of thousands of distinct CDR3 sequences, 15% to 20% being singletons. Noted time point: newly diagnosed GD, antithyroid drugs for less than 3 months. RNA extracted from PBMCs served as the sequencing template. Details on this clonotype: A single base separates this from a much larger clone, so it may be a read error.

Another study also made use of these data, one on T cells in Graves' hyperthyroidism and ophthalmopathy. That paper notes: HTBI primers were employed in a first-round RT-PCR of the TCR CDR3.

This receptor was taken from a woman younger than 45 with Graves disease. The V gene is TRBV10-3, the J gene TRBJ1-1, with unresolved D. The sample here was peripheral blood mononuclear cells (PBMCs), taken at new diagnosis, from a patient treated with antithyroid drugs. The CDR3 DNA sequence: TGTGCCATCAGTGAGTCAGGACCCAGCACTGAAGCTTTCTTT. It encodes CAISESGPSTEAFF.